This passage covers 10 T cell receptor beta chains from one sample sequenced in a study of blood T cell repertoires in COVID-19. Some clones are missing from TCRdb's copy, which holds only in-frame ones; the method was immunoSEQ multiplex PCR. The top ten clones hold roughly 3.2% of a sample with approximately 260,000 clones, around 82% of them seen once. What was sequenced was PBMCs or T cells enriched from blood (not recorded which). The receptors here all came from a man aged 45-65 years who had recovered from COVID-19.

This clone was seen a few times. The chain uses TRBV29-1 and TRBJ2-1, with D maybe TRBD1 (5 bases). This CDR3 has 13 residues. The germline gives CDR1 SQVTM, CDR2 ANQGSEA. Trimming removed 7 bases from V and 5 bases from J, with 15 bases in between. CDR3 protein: CSASRVGDNEQFF. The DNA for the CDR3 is TGCAGCGCCTCCAGGGTAGGGGACAATGAGCAGTTCTTC.

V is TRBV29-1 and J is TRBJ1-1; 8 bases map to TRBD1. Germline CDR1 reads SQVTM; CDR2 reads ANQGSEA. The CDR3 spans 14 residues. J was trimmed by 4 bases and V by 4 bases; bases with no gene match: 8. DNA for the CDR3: TGCAGCGTTGGGTGGCAGGGGGCGGGCACTGAAGCTTTCTTT. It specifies CSVGWQGAGTEAFF.

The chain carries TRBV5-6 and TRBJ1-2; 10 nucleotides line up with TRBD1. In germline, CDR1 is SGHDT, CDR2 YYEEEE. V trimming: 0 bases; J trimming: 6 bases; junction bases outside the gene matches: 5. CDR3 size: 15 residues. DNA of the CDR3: TGTGCCAGCAGCTTGGGTAGGGGGACAGGGGATGGCTACACCTTC. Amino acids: CASSLGRGTGDGYTF. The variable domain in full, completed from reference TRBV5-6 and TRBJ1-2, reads DAGVTQSPTHLIKTRGQQVTLRCSPKSGHDTVSWYQQALGQGPQFIFQYYEEEERQRGNFPDRFSGHQFPNYSSELNVNALLLGDSALYLCASSLGRGTGDGYTFGSGTRLTVV.

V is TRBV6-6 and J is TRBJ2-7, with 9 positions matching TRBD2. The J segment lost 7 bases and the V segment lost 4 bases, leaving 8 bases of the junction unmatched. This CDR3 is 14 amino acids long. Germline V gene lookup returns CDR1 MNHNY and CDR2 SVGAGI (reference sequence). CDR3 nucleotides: TGTGCCAGCAGTTCACATAGCGGGAGTATGGAGCAGTACTTC. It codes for CASSSHSGSMEQYF.

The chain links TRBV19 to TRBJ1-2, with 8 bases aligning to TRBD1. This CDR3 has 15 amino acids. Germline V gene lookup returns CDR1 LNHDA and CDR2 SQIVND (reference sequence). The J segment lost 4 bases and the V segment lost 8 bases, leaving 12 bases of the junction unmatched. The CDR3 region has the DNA TGTGCCAGTTCCAAACAGACAGGGGACCTCTATGGCTACACCTTC. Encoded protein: CASSKQTGDLYGYTF.

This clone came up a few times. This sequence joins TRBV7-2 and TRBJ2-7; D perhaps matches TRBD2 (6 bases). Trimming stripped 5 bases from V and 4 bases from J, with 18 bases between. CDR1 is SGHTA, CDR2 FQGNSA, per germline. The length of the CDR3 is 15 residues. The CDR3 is CASSLGDGGLYEQYF. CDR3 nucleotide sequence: TGTGCCAGCAGCCTCGGCGACGGGGGACTTTACGAGCAGTACTTC. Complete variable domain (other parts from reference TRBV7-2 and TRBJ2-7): GAGVSQSPSNKVTEKGKDVELRCDPISGHTALYWYRQSLGQGLEFLIYFQGNSAPDKSGLPSDRFSAERTGGSVSTLTIQRTQQEDSAVYLCASSLGDGGLYEQYFGPGTRLTVT.

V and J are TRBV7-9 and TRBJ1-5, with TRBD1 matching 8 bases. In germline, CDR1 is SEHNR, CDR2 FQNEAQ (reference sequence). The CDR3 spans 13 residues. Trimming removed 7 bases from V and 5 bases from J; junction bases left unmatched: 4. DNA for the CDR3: TGTGCCAGCACCAAGGACAGGGATCAGCCCCAGCATTTT. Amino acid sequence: CASTKDRDQPQHF. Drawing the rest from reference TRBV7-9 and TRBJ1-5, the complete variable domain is DTGVSQNPRHKITKRGQNVTFRCDPISEHNRLYWYRQTLGQGPEFLTYFQNEAQLEKSRLLSDRFSAERPKGSFSTLEIQRTEQGDSAMYLCASTKDRDQPQHFGDGTRLSIL.

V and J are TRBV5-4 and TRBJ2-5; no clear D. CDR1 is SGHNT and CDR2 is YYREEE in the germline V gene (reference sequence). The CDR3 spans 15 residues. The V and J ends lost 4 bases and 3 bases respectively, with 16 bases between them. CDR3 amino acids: CASSPVVSREETQYF. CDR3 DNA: TGTGCCAGCAGCCCGGTGGTCTCTCGGGAAGAGACCCAGTACTTC.

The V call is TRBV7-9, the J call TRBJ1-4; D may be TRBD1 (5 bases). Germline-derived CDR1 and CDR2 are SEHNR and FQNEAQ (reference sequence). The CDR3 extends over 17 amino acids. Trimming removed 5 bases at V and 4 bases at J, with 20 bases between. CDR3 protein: CASSPRKSKGRNEKLFF. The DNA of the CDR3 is TGTGCCAGCAGCCCGAGGAAGAGCAAGGGGCGTAATGAAAAACTGTTTTTT.

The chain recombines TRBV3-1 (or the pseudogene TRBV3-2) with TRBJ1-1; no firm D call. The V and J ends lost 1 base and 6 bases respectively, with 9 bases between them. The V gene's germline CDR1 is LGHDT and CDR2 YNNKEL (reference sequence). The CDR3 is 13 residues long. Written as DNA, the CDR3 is TGTGCCAGCAGCCAAGTGAGGGCAGCTGAAGCTTTCTTT. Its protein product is CASSQVRAAEAFF.